This TCR beta chain came from a study of shared clonotypes between healthy human individuals. Background on the study: CD4 naive cells filled three plates per donor, CD4 memory three, CD8 naive two and CD8 memory one. Points from the study as a whole: Unshared clonotypes carried lower generation probabilities than those common to all four donors.

The CDR3 is 16 residues long. Per the germline V gene, CDR1 is LGHNA and CDR2 is YSLEER. V gave up 0 bases and J gave up 4 bases; unmatched junction bases: 7. The table came from immunoSEQ multiplex PCR; TCRdb's copy has only in-frame clones and leaves some out. Among about 320,000 clones, around 86% were seen once, and the ten largest hold roughly 16%. Worth noting for this clone: Its antigen is currently unknown.

The V and J genes are TRBV4-3 and TRBJ2-5; 8 bases line up with TRBD2. The source of this sequence is a man aged 18-30 years in good health. The material sequenced was memory CD8+ T cells sorted from blood. Subset reported: CD45RO+ cells pooled with CCR7-negative TemRA cells. The CDR3 DNA reads as TGCGCCAGCAGCCAAGATCTTGTGACTAGCGTAGAGACCCAGTACTTC. This sequence encodes CASSQDLVTSVETQYF.